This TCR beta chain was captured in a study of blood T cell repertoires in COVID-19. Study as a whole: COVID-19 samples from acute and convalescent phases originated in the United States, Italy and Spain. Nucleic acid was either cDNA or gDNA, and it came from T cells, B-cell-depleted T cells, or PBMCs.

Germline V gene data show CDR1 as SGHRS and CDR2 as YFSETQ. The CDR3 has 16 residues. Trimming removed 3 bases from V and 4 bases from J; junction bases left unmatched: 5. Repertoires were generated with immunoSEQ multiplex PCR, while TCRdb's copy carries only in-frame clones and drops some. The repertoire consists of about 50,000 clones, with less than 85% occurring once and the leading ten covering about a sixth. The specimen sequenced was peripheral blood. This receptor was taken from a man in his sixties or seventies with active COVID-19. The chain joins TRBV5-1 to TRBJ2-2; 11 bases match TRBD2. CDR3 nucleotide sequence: TGCGCCAGCAGCTGGTCCGGGACTAGCGGCACCGGGGAGCTGTTTTTT. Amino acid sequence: CASSWSGTSGTGELFF.